Listed here are 9 T cell receptor beta chains from one sample, sequenced in a study of cytomegalovirus exposure and HLA in healthy donors. PCR employed 60 Vbeta and 13 Jbeta primers. Libraries were prepared by immunoSEQ multiplex PCR; TCRdb keeps only in-frame clonotypes and omits some of them. The data contain more than 95,000 clones, 81% of them singletons. The sequencing input was PBMCs. These receptors were taken from a man aged 18 to 29 in good health and CMV-seronegative.

This clone occurred once. The V gene is TRBV11-2, the J gene TRBJ1-3; D might be TRBD1 (6 bases). Germline loops: CDR1 SGHAT, CDR2 FQNNGV. CDR3 length equals 15 residues. Trimming took off 4 bases at V and 0 bases at J, with 10 bases between the two ends. CDR3 sequence reads: CASSSQGSSGNTIYF. CDR3 nucleotide sequence: TGTGCCAGCAGCTCCCAGGGGAGCTCTGGAAACACCATATATTTT.

The V and J genes are TRBV6-4 and TRBJ2-1; D is possibly TRBD2 (6 bases). Trimming left V 6 bases short and J 3 bases short, with 9 bases between. The CDR3 contains 13 residues. Germline CDR1 MRHNA, CDR2 SNTAGT. Here the CDR3 reads CASSTEGYNEQFF. In DNA, the CDR3 is TGTGCCAGCAGCACGGAGGGCTACAATGAGCAGTTCTTC.

This clone has only a few counts. The chain uses TRBV14 and TRBJ1-1, with 8 bases aligning to TRBD1. CDR1 SGHDN and CDR2 FVKESK come from the germline V gene. The CDR3 has 15 amino acids. Trimming cost V 4 bases and J 4 bases; bases outside gene matches: 8. The CDR3 protein is CASSLGQGSSTEAFF. The CDR3 DNA reads TGTGCCAGCAGCCTCGGACAGGGTAGTTCCACTGAAGCTTTCTTT.

This rearrangement joins TRBV27 to TRBJ1-5, with 8 bases fitting TRBD1. CDR1 and CDR2 from the germline V gene are MNHEY and SMNVEV (reference sequence). J was trimmed by 0 bases and V by 6 bases; bases with no gene match: 10. This CDR3 has 17 amino acids. This chain's CDR3 is CASSPDRDGGSNQPQHF. In nucleotides, the CDR3 is TGTGCCAGCAGCCCGGACAGGGATGGGGGTAGCAATCAGCCCCAGCATTTT.

The chain recombines TRBV18 with TRBJ1-3; TRBD1 might be the D (5 bases). The CDR3 is 16 amino acids. Germline V gene lookup returns CDR1 KGHSH and CDR2 LQKENI. The ends were cut back, 2 bases at V and 4 bases at J, with 15 bases in the middle. The CDR3 region is CASSPGPPRGGNTIYF. CDR3 sequence (DNA): TGTGCCAGCTCACCAGGTCCTCCCCGGGGGGGAAACACCATATATTTT. The variable domain in full, with the rest retrieved from reference TRBV18 and TRBJ1-3, is NAGVMQNPRHLVRRRGQEARLRCSPMKGHSHVYWYRQLPEEGLKFMVYLQKENIIDESGMPKERFSAEFPKEGPSILRIQQVVRGDSAAYFCASSPGPPRGGNTIYFGEGSWLTVV.

Points on this clone: At one end, the junction sequence differs from germline, possibly due to a read error. V and J are TRBV27 and TRBJ2-7, with a weak D call TRBD1 (5 bases). This CDR3 contains 13 residues. Per the germline V gene, CDR1 is MNHEY and CDR2 is SMNVEV (reference sequence). The CDR3 here is CASSWGRTYGQYF. CDR3 DNA: TGTGCCAGCAGTTGGGGCAGGACGTACGGGCAGTACTTC.

This rearrangement joins TRBV27 to TRBJ1-3; D perhaps matches TRBD1 (5 bases). Germline CDR1 reads MNHEY; CDR2 reads SMNVEV (reference sequence). The CDR3 is 15 amino acids. V was shortened by 5 bases and J by 0 bases, with 11 bases between the two germline ends. CDR3 nucleotides: TGTGCCAGCAGTGTTCAGGGCACCTCTGGAAACACCATATATTTT. This sequence encodes CASSVQGTSGNTIYF.

V gene TRBV2 combines with J gene TRBJ2-3; D possibly corresponds to TRBD1 (5 bases). The CDR3 loop spans 14 amino acids. Germline values: CDR1 SNHLY, CDR2 FYNNEI. Trimming took 5 bases from V and 2 from J, leaving 11 bases between them. CDR3 residues: CASSRRGITDTQYF. For the CDR3, the DNA is TGTGCCAGCAGTAGAAGGGGAATCACAGATACGCAGTATTTT. Full variable domain (missing parts from reference TRBV2 and TRBJ2-3): EPEVTQTPSHQVTQMGQEVILRCVPISNHLYFYWYRQILGQKVEFLVSFYNNEISEKSEIFDDQFSVERPDGSNFTLKIRSTKLEDSAMYFCASSRRGITDTQYFGPGTRLTVL.

This chain links TRBV5-4 with TRBJ2-3; 9 bases map to TRBD2. Germline V gene data show CDR1 as SGHNT and CDR2 as YYREEE (reference sequence). CDR3 size: 16 residues. V dropped 0 bases and J dropped 1; count of bases not matched to a gene: 3. The CDR3 sequence: CASSLVRGGGTDTQYF. CDR3 DNA sequence: TGTGCCAGCAGCTTGGTGCGGGGGGGCGGCACAGATACGCAGTATTTT.